The source of this TCR beta chain is a study of CD8+CD57+ T cells in acquired aplastic anemia. The ends were cut back, 2 bases at V and 6 bases at J, with 6 bases in the middle. CDR1 is SGHDN, CDR2 FVKESK, per germline. CDR3 length: 12 residues. Genomic DNA served as template for TCR beta VDJ and CDR3 profiling. TCRdb re-called the reads with MiXCR, one entry per CDR3 protein. The table has about 160,000 distinct CDR3 sequences, 35% to 55% seen once. This clonotype was found many times. This chain joins TRBV14 and TRBJ2-3; no definite D call. Sequenced material: sorted CD4+, CD8+, or CD8+CD57+ T cells (not recorded which) from PBMCs. This clonotype was sampled from a human donor in good health. The CDR3 region is CASSQFVDTQYF. Here the CDR3 DNA reads TGTGCCAGCAGCCAATTTGTGGATACGCAGTATTTT. Combining the CDR3 with reference TRBV14 and TRBJ2-3 gives the whole variable domain EAGVTQFPSHSVIEKGQTVTLRCDPISGHDNLYWYRRVMGKEIKFLLHFVKESKQDESGMPNNRFLAERTGGTYSTLKVQPAELEDSGVYFCASSQFVDTQYFGPGTRLTVL.